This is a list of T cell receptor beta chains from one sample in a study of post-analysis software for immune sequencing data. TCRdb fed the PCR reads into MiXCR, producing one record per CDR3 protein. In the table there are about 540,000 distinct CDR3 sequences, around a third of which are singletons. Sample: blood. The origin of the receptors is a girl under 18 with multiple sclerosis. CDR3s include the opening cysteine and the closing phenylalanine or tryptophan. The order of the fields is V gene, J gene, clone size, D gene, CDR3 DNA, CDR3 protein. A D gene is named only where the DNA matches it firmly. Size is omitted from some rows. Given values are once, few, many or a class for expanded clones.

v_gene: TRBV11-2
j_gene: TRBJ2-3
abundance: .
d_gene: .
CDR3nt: TGTGCCAGCAGCTTAGGGTATCTGGGTTCAGATACGCAGTATTTT
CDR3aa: CASSLGYLGSDTQYF

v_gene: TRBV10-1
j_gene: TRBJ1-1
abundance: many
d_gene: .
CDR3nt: TGCGCCAGCAGTGAGGGGGGAACGAACACTGAAGCTTTCTTT
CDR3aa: CASSEGGTNTEAFF

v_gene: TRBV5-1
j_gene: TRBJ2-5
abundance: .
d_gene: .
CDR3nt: TGCGCCAGCAGCTCCGACCCCGGGCTAGAGACCCAGTACTTC
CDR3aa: CASSSDPGLETQYF

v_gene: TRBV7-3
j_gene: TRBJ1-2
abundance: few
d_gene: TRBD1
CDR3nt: TGTGCCAGCAGCTTAACTCCAGGGGGCAACTATGGCTACACCTTC
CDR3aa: CASSLTPGGNYGYTF

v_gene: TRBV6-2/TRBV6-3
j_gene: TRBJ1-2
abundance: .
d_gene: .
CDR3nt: TGTGCCAGCAGGCACAGGGACGGCTACACCTTC
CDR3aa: CASRHRDGYTF

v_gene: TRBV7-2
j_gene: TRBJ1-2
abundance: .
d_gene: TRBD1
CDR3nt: TGTGCCAGCAGCAGACAGGGGGGATTCGACTATGGCTACACCTTC
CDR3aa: CASSRQGGFDYGYTF

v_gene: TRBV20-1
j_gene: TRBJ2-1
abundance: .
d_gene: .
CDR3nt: TGCAGTGCTACGGTGGGGGGGCTCTTCAATGAGCAGTTCTTC
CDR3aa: CSATVGGLFNEQFF

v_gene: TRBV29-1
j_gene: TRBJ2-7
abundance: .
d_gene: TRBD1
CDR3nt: TGCAGCGCCGAGGGACAGGGGGAAACCGAGCAGTACTTC
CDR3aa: CSAEGQGETEQYF

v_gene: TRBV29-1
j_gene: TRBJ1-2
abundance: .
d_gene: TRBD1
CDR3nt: TGCAGCGCCGACAGGGGGGGAAGATATGGCTACACCTTC
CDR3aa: CSADRGGRYGYTF

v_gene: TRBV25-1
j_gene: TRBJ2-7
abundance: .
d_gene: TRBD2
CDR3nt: TGTGCCAGCAGTGAACGGGGGGGTCTTGTTTCCAACGAGCAGTACTTC
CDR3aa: CASSERGGLVSNEQYF

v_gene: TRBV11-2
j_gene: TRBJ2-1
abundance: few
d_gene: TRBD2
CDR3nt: TGTGCCAGCAGCTATTTACGGGGGGGCCGCAATGAGCAGTTCTTC
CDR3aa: CASSYLRGGRNEQFF

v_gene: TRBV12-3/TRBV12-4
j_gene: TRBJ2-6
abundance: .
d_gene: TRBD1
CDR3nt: TGTGCCAGCAGTCCCCTCGTTAGAGGTGTGGACAGGCGCAGCTCTGGGGCCAACGTCCTGACTTTC
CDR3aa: CASSPLVRGVDRRSSGANVLTF

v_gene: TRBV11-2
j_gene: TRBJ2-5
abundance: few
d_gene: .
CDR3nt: TGTGCCAGCAGCCTCCGGGGAACTAGCCAAGAGACCCAGTACTTC
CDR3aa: CASSLRGTSQETQYF

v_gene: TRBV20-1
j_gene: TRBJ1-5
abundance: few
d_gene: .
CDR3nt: TGCAGTGCTAGGTTCGATTATAGCAATCAGCCCCAGCATTTT
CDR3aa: CSARFDYSNQPQHF

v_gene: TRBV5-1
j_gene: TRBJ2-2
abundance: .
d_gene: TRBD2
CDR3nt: TGCGCCAGCAGCGCTACTAGCGGGGCCCAGGGGGAGCTGTTTTTT
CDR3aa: CASSATSGAQGELFF

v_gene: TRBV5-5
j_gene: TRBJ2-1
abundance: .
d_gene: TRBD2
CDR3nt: TGTGCCAGCAGCCACCCGACTAGCGGGGGGATGGACGTTAAGTTCTTC
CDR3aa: CASSHPTSGGMDVKFF

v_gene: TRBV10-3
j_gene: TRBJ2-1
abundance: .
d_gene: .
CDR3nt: TGTGCCATCACTTCGGACAGCTCCTACAATGGGCAGTTCTTC
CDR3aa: CAITSDSSYNGQFF

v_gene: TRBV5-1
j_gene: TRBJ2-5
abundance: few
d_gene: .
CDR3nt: TGCGCCAGCAGCTTGAACGCCAGCCCCCAAGAGACCCAGTACTTC
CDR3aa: CASSLNASPQETQYF

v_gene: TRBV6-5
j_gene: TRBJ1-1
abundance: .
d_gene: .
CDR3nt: TGTGCCAGCAGATGGGAGGGCGGTGAAGCTTTCTTT
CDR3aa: CASRWEGGEAFF

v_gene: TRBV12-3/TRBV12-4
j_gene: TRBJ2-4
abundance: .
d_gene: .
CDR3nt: TGTGCCAGCAGCCCCCCTAGGGTTCTAGCCAAAAACATTCAGTACTTC
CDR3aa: CASSPPRVLAKNIQYF

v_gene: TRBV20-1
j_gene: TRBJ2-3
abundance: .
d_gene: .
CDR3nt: TGCAGTTCATCCCGGGCCAAGACTAGTTGGGATACGCAGTATTTT
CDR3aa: CSSSRAKTSWDTQYF

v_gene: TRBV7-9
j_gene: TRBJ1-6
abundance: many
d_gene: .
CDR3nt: TGTGCCAGCAGCAAAGAGGGAGCAGGGAATTCACCCCTCCACTTT
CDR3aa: CASSKEGAGNSPLHF